The T cell receptor (beta chain) described here comes from a study of cytomegalovirus exposure and HLA in healthy donors. Study summary: An early release of data contained 75 million to 90 million unique TCRs, which came from HLA-typed donors.

This clone came up once. Its target is not known. Trimming shortened V by 3 bases and J by 7 bases, and 13 bases separated the two germline ends. CDR3 length: 14 amino acids. The germline gives CDR1 LNHDA, CDR2 SQIVND (reference sequence). PCR involved 60 Vbeta and 13 Jbeta primers. Authors' processing steps: Later, an analysis found approximately 80 million unique TCR beta chains, and about 9.9 million of these were shared. Profiling relied on immunoSEQ multiplex PCR, and the TCRdb table lists in-frame clones only, not all of them. V, J and clone size were drawn from that table, and D and trimming were deduced from the DNA. Of 150,000 to 200,000 clones in the sample, 81% were seen once. Study outcomes and limitations: It was taken for granted in presence/absence analyses that sequencing depth across donors was roughly uniform. Looking again later, the authors saw that most CMV-associated TCR beta chains seemed HLA-restricted.

This sequence joins TRBV19 and TRBJ1-5; tentative D call: TRBD1 (5 bases). Input material: PBMCs. This sequence originates from a woman younger than 30 in good health and CMV-seropositive. The CDR3 reads CASSMAGNNQPQHF. For the CDR3, the DNA is TGTGCCAGTAGTATGGCAGGGAACAACCAGCCCCAGCATTTT. Together with reference TRBV19 and TRBJ1-5, the CDR3 gives the full variable domain: DGGITQSPKYLFRKEGQNVTLSCEQNLNHDAMYWYRQDPGQGLRLIYYSQIVNDFQKGDIAEGYSVSREKKESFPLTVTSAQKNPTAFYLCASSMAGNNQPQHFGDGTRLSIL.